This is a list of T cell receptor beta chains from one sample in a study of blood T cell repertoires in COVID-19. Here immunoSEQ multiplex PCR was the method, and the copy in TCRdb shows in-frame clones only, minus some. This sample has about 360,000 clones, with around 90% found just once. Sequencing input: peripheral blood. These receptor sequences come from a human donor in a cohort sampled during active COVID-19. The CDR3 runs from the conserved cysteine through the conserved F or W. D genes are given only for firm matches. The size entry is marked missing in some rows and otherwise reads once, few, many or a size class.

v_call	j_call	clone_size	d_call	cdr3_aa	cdr3_nt
TRBV4-1	TRBJ1-4	few	NA	CASSPTGLNEKLFF	TGCGCCAGCAGCCCAACAGGGCTTAATGAAAAACTGTTTTTT
TRBV4-1	TRBJ2-3	NA	TRBD2	CASSQRPKSGGADTQYF	TGCGCCAGCAGCCAAAGGCCGAAAAGCGGGGGAGCAGATACGCAGTATTTT
TRBV7-2	TRBJ2-3	NA	NA	CASSDRVVGTDTQYF	TGTGCCAGCAGCGACCGGGTAGTTGGCACAGATACGCAGTATTTT
TRBV6-1	TRBJ2-5	NA	TRBD2	CASSEFPGLGETQYF	TGTGCCAGCAGTGAATTTCCGGGACTAGGGGAGACCCAGTACTTC
TRBV3-1/TRBV3-2	TRBJ2-7	NA	NA	CASSQDQSAAPEYF	TGTGCCAGCAGCCAAGATCAAAGCGCGGCACCGGAGTACTTC
TRBV6-6	TRBJ2-7	NA	TRBD1	CASSYPGTGGYEQYF	TGTGCCAGCAGTTACCCCGGGACAGGGGGCTACGAGCAGTACTTC
TRBV11-2	TRBJ2-7	NA	TRBD2	CASSGSGRGGEQYF	TGTGCCAGCAGCGGTAGCGGGAGGGGGGGAGAGCAGTACTTC
TRBV19	TRBJ1-2	NA	NA	CASSETGSDYGYTF	TGTGCCAGTAGTGAGACAGGATCGGACTATGGCTACACCTTC
TRBV30	TRBJ2-3	NA	NA	CAWSVRRGPWNF	TGTGCCTGGAGTGTACGGCGGGGGCCGTGGAATTTT
TRBV29-1	TRBJ1-3	few	TRBD1	CSVEDTRTGASGNTIYF	TGCAGCGTTGAAGATACCAGGACAGGGGCCTCTGGAAACACCATATATTTT
TRBV28	TRBJ2-3	once	TRBD2	CASSLGTSASTDTQYF	TGTGCCAGCAGTCTGGGGACTAGCGCTAGCACAGATACGCAGTATTTT
TRBV12-2	TRBJ1-1	NA	NA	CASRLGAGFSNTEAFF	TGTGCAAGTCGCTTAGGGGCGGGTTTCTCGAACACTGAAGCTTTCTTT
TRBV19	TRBJ2-7	NA	TRBD1	CASSIDRDRAYEQYF	TGTGCCAGTAGTATAGATCGAGACAGGGCCTACGAGCAGTACTTC
TRBV2	TRBJ1-2	NA	NA	CASSEGLQDYGYTF	TGTGCCAGCAGTGAAGGCCTACAGGACTATGGCTACACCTTC
TRBV12-3/TRBV12-4	TRBJ2-2	NA	NA	CASSGSRAGELFF	TGTGCCAGCAGCGGGAGTCGGGCCGGGGAGCTGTTTTTT
TRBV3-1/TRBV3-2	TRBJ2-7	NA	TRBD2	CASSPGLENEQYF	TGTGCCAGCAGCCCCGGACTAGAGAACGAGCAGTACTTC
TRBV28	TRBJ1-4	NA	TRBD1	CASSPGTVNREKLFF	TGTGCCAGCAGTCCCGGGACAGTCAACCGTGAAAAACTGTTTTTT
TRBV28	TRBJ1-1	NA	NA	CASTSPVGRNTEAFF	TGTGCCAGCACCTCTCCGGTGGGGAGGAACACTGAAGCTTTCTTT